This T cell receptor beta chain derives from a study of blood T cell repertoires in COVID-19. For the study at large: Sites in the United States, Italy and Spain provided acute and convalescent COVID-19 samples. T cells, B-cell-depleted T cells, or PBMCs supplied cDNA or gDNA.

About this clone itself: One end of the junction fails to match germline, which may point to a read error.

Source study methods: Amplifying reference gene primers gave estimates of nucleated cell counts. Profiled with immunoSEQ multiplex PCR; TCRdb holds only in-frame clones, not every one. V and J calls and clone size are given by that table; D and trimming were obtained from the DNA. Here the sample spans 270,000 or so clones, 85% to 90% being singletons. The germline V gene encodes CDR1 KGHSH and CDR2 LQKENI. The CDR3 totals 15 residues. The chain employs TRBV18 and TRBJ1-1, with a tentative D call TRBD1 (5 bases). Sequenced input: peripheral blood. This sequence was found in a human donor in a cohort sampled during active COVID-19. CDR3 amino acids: CASSPGGLNSPESFF. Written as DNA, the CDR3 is TGTGCCAGCTCACCGGGGGGTCTCAACTCACCTGAATCTTTCTTT.